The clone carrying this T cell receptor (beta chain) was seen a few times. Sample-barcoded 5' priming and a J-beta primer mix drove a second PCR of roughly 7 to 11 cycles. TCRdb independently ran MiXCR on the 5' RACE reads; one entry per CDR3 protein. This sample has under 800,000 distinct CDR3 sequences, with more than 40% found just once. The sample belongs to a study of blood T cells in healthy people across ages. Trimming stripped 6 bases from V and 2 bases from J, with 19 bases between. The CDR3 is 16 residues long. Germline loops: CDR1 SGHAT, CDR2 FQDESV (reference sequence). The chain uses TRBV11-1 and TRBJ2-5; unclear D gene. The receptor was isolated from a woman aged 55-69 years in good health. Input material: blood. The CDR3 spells CASRGVGKQPQETQYF. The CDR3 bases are TGTGCCAGCAGGGGTGTCGGAAAACAGCCGCAAGAGACCCAGTACTTC. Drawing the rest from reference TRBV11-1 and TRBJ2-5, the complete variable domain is EAEVAQSPRYKITEKSQAVAFWCDPISGHATLYWYRQILGQGPELLVQFQDESVVDDSQLPKDRFSAERLKGVDSTLKIQPAELGDSAMYLCASRGVGKQPQETQYFGPGTRLLVL.